This T cell receptor (beta chain) originates from a study of blood T cell repertoires in COVID-19. Study-wide background: COVID-19 samples from acute and convalescent phases originated in the United States, Italy and Spain. The cDNA or gDNA used as material had been derived from T cells, B-cell-depleted T cells, or PBMCs.

The CDR3 sequence is 14 residues long. J was trimmed by 1 base and V by 2 bases; bases with no gene match: 1. CDR1 is MDHEN and CDR2 is SYDVKM in the germline V gene. Authors' methods: How many nucleated cells were present was estimated from reference gene primer amplification. Sequenced by immunoSEQ multiplex PCR; TCRdb stores in-frame clones only, minus some. From that table come the V and J calls and clone size; the DNA was used to work out D and trimming. The sample has roughly 120,000 clones, roughly 82% seen once. This chain links TRBV28 with TRBJ2-7, with 8 positions matching TRBD2. The sequence was obtained from a woman older than 75 with active or convalescent COVID-19. Input material: peripheral blood. The CDR3 DNA reads as TGTGCCAGCAGTTTAATAGCGGGGTCCTACGAGCAGTACTTC. This encodes CASSLIAGSYEQYF. The full variable domain, with the rest looked up from reference TRBV28 and TRBJ2-7, is DVKVTQSSRYLVKRTGEKVFLECVQDMDHENMFWYRQDPGLGLRLIYFSYDVKMKEKGDIPEGYSVSREKKERFSLILESASTNQTSMYLCASSLIAGSYEQYFGPGTRLTVT.